This TCR beta chain came from a study of OX40 agonist ivuxolimab in advanced cancers. Study details: Ivuxolimab, an agonistic anti-OX40 (CD134) antibody, was given to patients.

Per the germline V gene, CDR1 is SQVTM and CDR2 is ANQGSEA. The CDR3 sequence is 13 residues long. The V end was cut by 4 bases, the J end by 6 bases, with 13 bases between. TCRdb keeps only in-frame clones here, not all; method: immunoSEQ multiplex PCR. The top ten clones hold over 20% of a sample with tens of thousands of clones, 70% to 85% of them seen once. Notes on this clone: No antigen is known for it.

Findings and caveats of the study: Low normalized T-cell clonal expansion also characterized some of the nonresponders.

The sequencing used CD4+ or CD8+ T cells sorted from blood, collected in a trial of the OX40 agonist ivuxolimab. This TCR was sampled from an adult with an advanced solid tumor such as melanoma, head and neck, liver or kidney cancer. The chain links TRBV29-1 to TRBJ2-1; D possibly matches TRBD1 or TRBD2 (5 bases each). CDR3 coding DNA: TGCAGCGTTGCGGGGACCCTTTGCAATGAGCAGTTCTTC. Its translation is CSVAGTLCNEQFF.